Reported below is one TCR beta chain. Its antigen is not identified. The data belong to a study of monozygotic twins with inflammatory bowel disease. General study findings and limits: Among IBD patients, TCRbeta diversity (inverse Simpson) was lower than in healthy co-twins.

A 6-nucleotide sample barcode was carried by the UMIs, which template switching added. Two nested PCRs, of roughly 16 and 10 cycles, processed TCRalpha and TCRbeta cDNA. Using the 5' RACE reads, TCRdb records one entry per CDR3 protein without DNA. The sample table includes 300,000 to 350,000 distinct CDR3 sequences. Skipping T cell sorting, the study isolated total RNA directly from whole blood. The sequence was obtained from a human donor with ulcerative colitis or Crohn's disease, or a healthy co-twin of an affected twin (not recorded which). Source material: blood.

CDR3 loop: CASSPLGGAFNEQFF. This rearrangement joins TRBV5-1 to TRBJ2-1; TCRdb names TRBD1, which stays unverified in the absence of DNA. Looked up from germline, CDR1 is SGHRS and CDR2 is YFSETQ. The CDR3 is 15 amino acids.